These 25 T cell receptor beta chains were sequenced from one sample in a study of blood T cell repertoires in COVID-19. Using immunoSEQ multiplex PCR, the repertoire was profiled, and TCRdb retains in-frame clones only, with some absent. The sample has about 170,000 clones; about 86% are singletons. Sequencing input: peripheral blood. The receptors come from a woman older than 75 in a cohort sampled during active or convalescent COVID-19.

The chain has TRBV5-1 and TRBJ2-3, with a tentative D call TRBD1 (5 bases). Germline lookup yields CDR1 SGHRS and CDR2 YFSETQ. The CDR3 is 13 residues long. Trimming took 5 bases from V and 0 from J, leaving 7 bases between them. This chain's CDR3 is CASRDTSTDTQYF. CDR3 sequence (DNA): TGCGCCAGCAGGGACACTAGCACAGATACGCAGTATTTT. Drawing the rest from reference TRBV5-1 and TRBJ2-3, the complete variable domain is KAGVTQTPRYLIKTRGQQVTLSCSPISGHRSVSWYQQTPGQGLQFLFEYFSETQRNKGNFPGRFSGRQFSNSRSEMNVSTLELGDSALYLCASRDTSTDTQYFGPGTRLTVL.

The V and J genes are TRBV11-2 and TRBJ2-7; no firm D call. This CDR3 comprises 14 residues. V shed 5 bases and J shed 2 bases, with 13 bases lying between them. CDR1 and CDR2 from the germline V gene are SGHAT and FQNNGV. The CDR3 reads CASSQTPSPYEQYF. CDR3 coding DNA: TGTGCCAGCAGCCAGACCCCTAGTCCCTACGAGCAGTACTTC.

The rearrangement joins TRBV5-6 to TRBJ2-5; 15 bases agree with TRBD2. CDR1 is SGHDT, CDR2 YYEEEE, per germline. CDR3 size: 17 residues. The V and J ends lost 3 bases and 5 bases, in that order; junction bases with no gene match: 8. The CDR3 DNA follows: TGTGCCAGCAGCTGGTGGACTAGCGGGAGGGCCCGGGAGACCCAGTACTTC. As protein: CASSWWTSGRARETQYF.

This chain connects TRBV19 to TRBJ2-1; no clear D. The CDR3 is made up of 14 amino acids. Germline V lookup: CDR1 LNHDA, CDR2 SQIVND (reference sequence). Trimming left V 1 base short and J 4 bases short, with 8 bases between. Written as DNA, the CDR3 is TGTGCCAGTAGTATAGTGCAGAAATACAATGAGCAGTTCTTC. Protein sequence: CASSIVQKYNEQFF.

This chain connects TRBV7-9 to TRBJ2-3; the D gene is possibly TRBD2 (6 bases). The CDR3 runs 14 residues. Trimming took 5 bases from V and 4 from J, leaving 13 bases between them. CDR1 SEHNR and CDR2 FQNEAQ come from the germline V gene (reference sequence). The CDR3 here is CASSRTEGSDTQYF. The CDR3 nucleotides read TGTGCCAGCAGCCGAACGGAGGGCTCAGATACGCAGTATTTT. Drawing the rest from reference TRBV7-9 and TRBJ2-3, the complete variable domain is DTGVSQNPRHKITKRGQNVTFRCDPISEHNRLYWYRQTLGQGPEFLTYFQNEAQLEKSRLLSDRFSAERPKGSFSTLEIQRTEQGDSAMYLCASSRTEGSDTQYFGPGTRLTVL.

The chain recombines TRBV6-2 or TRBV6-3 with TRBJ2-7; D may be TRBD2 (6 bases). V was pared by 3 bases and J by 2 bases, with 14 bases between. The germline V gene encodes CDR1 MNHEY and CDR2 SVGEGT. The CDR3 spans 15 residues. This CDR3 reads CASSYGGFYPYEQYF. DNA for the CDR3: TGTGCCAGCAGTTATGGGGGGTTCTACCCCTACGAGCAGTACTTC.

J is TRBJ1-6 and V is TRBV5-1, with 7 bases matching TRBD1. CDR1 SGHRS and CDR2 YFSETQ come from the germline V gene. V lost 5 bases to trimming and J lost 0 bases; unmatched junction nucleotides: 20. The CDR3 loop spans 21 amino acids. The DNA for the CDR3 is TGCGCCAGCAGGATCATACCGGGACAGCGCCGCCCGAGCTCCTATAATTCACCCCTCCACTTT. This gives the protein CASRIIPGQRRPSSYNSPLHF.

The rearrangement uses TRBV7-2 and TRBJ1-1; D might be TRBD1 (6 bases). The V gene's germline CDR1 is SGHTA and CDR2 FQGNSA. With 2 bases removed from V and 3 bases from J, the gap between germline ends came to 16 bases. This CDR3 has 16 residues. CDR3 region: CASSLTHRVTYTEAFF. Here the CDR3 DNA reads TGTGCCAGCAGCTTAACTCACAGGGTAACGTACACTGAAGCTTTCTTT.

The J gene is TRBJ1-2, the V gene TRBV5-1, with 7 bases identical to TRBD1. Germline V gene lookup returns CDR1 SGHRS and CDR2 YFSETQ. The CDR3 spans 16 residues. Unmatched junction bases numbered 10, after V lost 2 bases and J lost 3 bases. CDR3 bases: TGCGCCAGCAGCTTTCTAGGTGACCAGGGGGACTATGGCTACACCTTC. It yields the protein CASSFLGDQGDYGYTF.

The chain couples TRBV6-5 to TRBJ1-1; tentatively, D is TRBD1 (6 bases). Trimming pared 8 bases from V and 3 bases from J, leaving 19 bases between. The CDR3 runs 15 residues. CDR1 is MNHEY, CDR2 SVGAGI, per germline. The CDR3 nucleotides read TGTGCCAGCGCCCCAGGGGTTACGAGTTACACTGAAGCTTTCTTT. It encodes CASAPGVTSYTEAFF.

The J gene is TRBJ2-5, the V gene TRBV3-1 (or the pseudogene TRBV3-2), with 13 bases fitting TRBD2. After removal of 5 bases from V and 7 bases from J, the junction contained 7 bases not matched to a gene. The V gene's germline CDR1 is LGHDT and CDR2 YNNKEL (reference sequence). This CDR3 has 15 residues. CDR3 nucleotide sequence: TGTGCCAGCAGCGGAGGGACTAGCGGGGAGGTGACCCAGTACTTC. Translation gives CASSGGTSGEVTQYF.

The V call is TRBV7-8, the J call TRBJ1-2; no reliable D call. The germline gives CDR1 SGHVS, CDR2 FQNEAQ. CDR3 length equals 13 residues. The V gene lost 1 base and the J gene lost 1 base, with 4 bases spanning the gap. DNA of the CDR3: TGTGCCAGCAGCTTAGTCGTTAACTATGGCTACACCTTC. Its protein product is CASSLVVNYGYTF.

The genes are TRBV18 and TRBJ2-7, with 7 bases fitting TRBD2. CDR3 length: 14 amino acids. Germline values: CDR1 KGHSH, CDR2 LQKENI. The V and J ends lost 5 bases and 3 bases, in that order; junction bases with no gene match: 7. CDR3 nucleotides: TGTGCCAGCTCAACATCCGGGACTATCTACGAGCAGTACTTC. Protein sequence: CASSTSGTIYEQYF.

CDR3: CASSETGTNSGNTIYF. CDR3 DNA: TGTGCCAGCAGCGAGACAGGCACTAACTCTGGAAACACCATATATTTT. The chain employs TRBV3-1 (or the pseudogene TRBV3-2) and TRBJ1-3; a weak D match, TRBD1 (6 bases). Germline V CDR1 and CDR2: LGHDT, YNNKEL (reference sequence). CDR3 size: 16 residues. Trimming removed 5 bases at V and 0 bases at J, with 14 bases between.

The genes are TRBV3-1 (or the pseudogene TRBV3-2) and TRBJ1-5; no clear D gene. This CDR3 has 15 amino acids. From germline, CDR1 is LGHDT and CDR2 YNNKEL (reference sequence). Deletions cut 1 base from V and 5 bases from J, with 12 bases between. CDR3 amino acids: CASSQGQNRYQPQHF. DNA for the CDR3: TGTGCCAGCAGCCAAGGGCAAAACCGTTATCAGCCCCAGCATTTT.

The chain has TRBV3-1 (or the pseudogene TRBV3-2) and TRBJ2-5, with D possibly matching TRBD1 (5 bases). Between the trimmed V and J ends, which lost 5 bases and 7 bases, there was a span of 11 bases. Germline CDR1 and CDR2: LGHDT and YNNKEL (reference sequence). This CDR3 is built from 12 residues. The CDR3 coding sequence is TGTGCCAGCAGCTCCCTTAGGGGGACCCAGTACTTC. Translating gives CASSSLRGTQYF.

J is TRBJ2-3 and V is TRBV5-4, with no clear D. Per the germline V gene, CDR1 is SGHNT and CDR2 is YYREEE (reference sequence). The V end lost 2 bases, the J end lost 0 bases, and 7 bases lay between the germline ends. CDR3 length equals 14 residues. The CDR3 DNA is TGTGCCAGCAGCTTCGGGTTAAGCACAGATACGCAGTATTTT. Encoded protein: CASSFGLSTDTQYF.

CDR3 amino acids: CASSPPGRGSGEQFF. The CDR3 DNA follows: TGTGCCAGCAGCCCGCCGGGTCGGGGGTCTGGCGAGCAGTTCTTC. This chain connects TRBV7-2 to TRBJ2-1; TRBD2 is a possible D gene (6 bases). CDR1 SGHTA and CDR2 FQGNSA come from the germline V gene. The CDR3 loop spans 15 amino acids. Trimming removed 5 bases at V and 10 bases at J, with 21 bases between.

This chain connects TRBV28 to TRBJ1-6; a possible D gene is TRBD1 (6 bases). Germline CDR1 reads MDHEN; CDR2 reads SYDVKM. V dropped 7 bases and J dropped 7 bases, with 17 bases sitting between them. The CDR3 runs to 15 residues. The CDR3 sequence is CASTSIRTGNSPLHF. The DNA for the CDR3 is TGTGCCAGCACTTCCATACGCACAGGGAATTCACCCCTCCACTTT.

This chain links TRBV18 with TRBJ2-6; D is possibly TRBD1 (5 bases). CDR1 is KGHSH, CDR2 LQKENI, per germline. CDR3 length: 17 residues. Between the trimmed V and J ends, which lost 3 bases and 2 bases, there was a span of 14 bases. The CDR3 loop is CASSPIKQVPGANVLTF. Here the CDR3 DNA reads TGTGCCAGCTCACCGATAAAACAGGTCCCTGGGGCCAACGTCCTGACTTTC.

The V and J genes are TRBV6-1 and TRBJ2-2; D is unresolved. The V and J ends lost 2 bases and 2 bases respectively, with 15 bases between them. The CDR3 extends over 17 amino acids. Germline loops: CDR1 MNHNS, CDR2 SASEGT. The CDR3 DNA reads as TGTGCCAGCAGTGAACTTTCGACTCAACAAAACACCGGGGAGCTGTTTTTT. Residues: CASSELSTQQNTGELFF.

This clone was seen more than once but under ten times. This chain uses TRBV7-2 with TRBJ1-5, with a weak D call TRBD1 (5 bases). Trimming left V 2 bases short and J 8 bases short, with 13 bases between. The CDR3 has 14 amino acids. Per germline, CDR1 SGHTA and CDR2 FQGNSA. CDR3 in amino acids: CASSLNKGMEPQHF. The CDR3 region has the DNA TGTGCCAGCAGCTTAAATAAGGGGATGGAGCCCCAGCATTTT.

The chain couples TRBV11-3 to TRBJ2-5, with D unclear. The V end lost 5 bases, the J end lost 2 bases, and 15 bases lay between the germline ends. The V gene's germline CDR1 is SGHNT and CDR2 YENEEA. The CDR3 is made up of 15 amino acids. The CDR3 DNA reads as TGTGCCAGCAGCCCAGTGTCGTTCGATCAAGAGACCCAGTACTTC. It encodes CASSPVSFDQETQYF. Full variable domain (remainder filled in from reference TRBV11-3 and TRBJ2-5): EAGVVQSPRYKIIEKKQPVAFWCNPISGHNTLYWYLQNLGQGPELLIRYENEEAVDDSQLPKDRFSAERLKGVDSTLKIQPAELGDSAVYLCASSPVSFDQETQYFGPGTRLLVL.

This clone was counted only a few times. The V call is TRBV4-1, the J call TRBJ2-3, with TRBD2 matching over 7 bases. The ends lost 0 bases at V and 5 bases at J; junction bases unmatched: 17. Germline values: CDR1 MGHRA, CDR2 YSYEKL. The CDR3 spans 19 residues. The DNA of the CDR3 is TGCGCCAGCAGCCAAGATCCCCATCTGACTAGCCTGGACCAAGATACGCAGTATTTT. This sequence encodes CASSQDPHLTSLDQDTQYF.

The chain links TRBV30 to TRBJ1-5, with a weak D call TRBD1 (5 bases). Germline-derived CDR1 and CDR2 are GTSNPN and SVGIG (reference sequence). The germline V and J ends were trimmed by 1 base and 6 bases, with 7 bases remaining between them. The CDR3 is 12 amino acids. The chain's CDR3 is CAWSDRLQPQHF. As DNA, the CDR3 is TGTGCCTGGAGTGACAGGCTTCAGCCCCAGCATTTT. The variable domain in full, with the rest retrieved from reference TRBV30 and TRBJ1-5, is SQTIHQWPATLVQPVGSPLSLECTVEGTSNPNLYWYRQAAGRGLQLLFYSVGIGQISSEVPQNLSASRPQDRQFILSSKKLLLSDSGFYLCAWSDRLQPQHFGDGTRLSIL.